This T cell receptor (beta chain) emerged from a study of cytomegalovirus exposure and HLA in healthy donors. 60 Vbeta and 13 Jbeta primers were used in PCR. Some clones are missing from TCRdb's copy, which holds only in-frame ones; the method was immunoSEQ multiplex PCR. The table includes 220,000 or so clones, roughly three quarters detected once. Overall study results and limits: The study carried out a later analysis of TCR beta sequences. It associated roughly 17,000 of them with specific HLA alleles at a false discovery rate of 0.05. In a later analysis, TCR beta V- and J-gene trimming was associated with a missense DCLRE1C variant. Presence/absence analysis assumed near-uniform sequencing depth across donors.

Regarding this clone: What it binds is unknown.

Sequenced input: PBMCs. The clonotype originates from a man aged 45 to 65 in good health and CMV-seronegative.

CDR3 protein: CATGGLGHLRGSEQFF. The CDR3 coding sequence is TGTGCCACCGGAGGGCTGGGTCATCTAAGAGGGAGTGAGCAGTTCTTC. The chain is built from TRBV15 and TRBJ2-1; tentatively, D is TRBD2 (6 bases). In germline, CDR1 is LNHNV, CDR2 YYDKDF (reference sequence). Deletions cut 8 bases from V and 9 bases from J, with 26 bases between. The CDR3 has 16 amino acids.